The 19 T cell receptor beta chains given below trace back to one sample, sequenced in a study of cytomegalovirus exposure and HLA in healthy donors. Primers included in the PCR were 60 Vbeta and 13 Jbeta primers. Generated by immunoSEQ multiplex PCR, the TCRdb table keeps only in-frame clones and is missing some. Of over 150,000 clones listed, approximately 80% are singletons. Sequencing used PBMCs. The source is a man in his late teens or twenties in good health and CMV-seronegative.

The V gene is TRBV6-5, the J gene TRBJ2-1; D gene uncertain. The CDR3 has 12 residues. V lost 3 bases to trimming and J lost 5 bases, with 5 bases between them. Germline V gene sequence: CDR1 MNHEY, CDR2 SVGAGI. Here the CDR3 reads CASSYANNEQFF. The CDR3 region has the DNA TGTGCCAGCAGTTATGCTAACAATGAGCAGTTCTTC.

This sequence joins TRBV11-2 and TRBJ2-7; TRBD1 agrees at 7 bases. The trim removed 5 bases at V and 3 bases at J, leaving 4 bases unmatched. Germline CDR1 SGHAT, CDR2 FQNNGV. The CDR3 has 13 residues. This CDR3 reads CASSRDRNYEQYF. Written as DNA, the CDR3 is TGTGCCAGCAGCAGGGACAGAAACTACGAGCAGTACTTC.

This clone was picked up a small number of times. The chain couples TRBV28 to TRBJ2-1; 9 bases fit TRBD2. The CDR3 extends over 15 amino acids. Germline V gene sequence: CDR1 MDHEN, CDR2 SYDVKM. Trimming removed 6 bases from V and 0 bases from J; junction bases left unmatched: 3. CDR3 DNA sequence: TGTGCCAGCAGAGAACTAGCGGGCTCCTACAATGAGCAGTTCTTC. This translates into CASRELAGSYNEQFF.

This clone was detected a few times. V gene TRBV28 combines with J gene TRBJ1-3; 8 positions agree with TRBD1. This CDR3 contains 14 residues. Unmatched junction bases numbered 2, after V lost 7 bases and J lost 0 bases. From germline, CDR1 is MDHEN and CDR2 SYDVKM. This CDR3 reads CASTTGGSGNTIYF. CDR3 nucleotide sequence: TGTGCCAGCACAACAGGGGGCTCTGGAAACACCATATATTTT. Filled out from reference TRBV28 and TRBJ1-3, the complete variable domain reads DVKVTQSSRYLVKRTGEKVFLECVQDMDHENMFWYRQDPGLGLRLIYFSYDVKMKEKGDIPEGYSVSREKKERFSLILESASTNQTSMYLCASTTGGSGNTIYFGEGSWLTVV.

The CDR3 loop is CASSFSQGAAGYTF. CDR3 in DNA: TGTGCCAGCAGCTTTTCACAGGGGGCAGCTGGCTACACCTTC. This sequence joins TRBV7-8 and TRBJ1-2, with 9 nucleotides matching TRBD1. The germline CDR1 and CDR2 sequences are SGHVS and FQNEAQ. V was pared by 3 bases and J by 7 bases, with 6 bases of the junction left unmatched. The CDR3 runs to 14 residues.

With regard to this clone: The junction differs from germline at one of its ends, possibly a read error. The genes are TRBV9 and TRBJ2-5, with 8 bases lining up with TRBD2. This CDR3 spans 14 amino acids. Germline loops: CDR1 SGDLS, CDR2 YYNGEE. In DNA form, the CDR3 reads TGTGCCAGCAGCCCCTGGACTAGCCAAAAGACCCAGTACTTC. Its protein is CASSPWTSQKTQYF.

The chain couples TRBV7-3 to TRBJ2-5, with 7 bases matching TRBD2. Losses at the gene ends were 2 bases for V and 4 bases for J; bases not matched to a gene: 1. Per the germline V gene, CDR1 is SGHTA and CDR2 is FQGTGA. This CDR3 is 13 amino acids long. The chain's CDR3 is CASSLGGGETQYF. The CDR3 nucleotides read TGTGCCAGCAGCTTAGGCGGGGGAGAGACCCAGTACTTC.

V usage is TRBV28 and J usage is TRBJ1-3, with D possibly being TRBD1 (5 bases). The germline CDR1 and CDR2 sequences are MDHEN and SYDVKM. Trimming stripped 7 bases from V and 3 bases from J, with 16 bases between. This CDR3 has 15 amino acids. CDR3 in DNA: TGTGCCAGCATCGACCGCCGGGGGATTGGAAACACCATATATTTT. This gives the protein CASIDRRGIGNTIYF.

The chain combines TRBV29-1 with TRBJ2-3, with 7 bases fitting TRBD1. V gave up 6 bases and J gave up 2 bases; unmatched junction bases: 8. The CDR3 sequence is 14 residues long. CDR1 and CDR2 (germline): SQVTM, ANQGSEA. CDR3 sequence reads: CSVATGVATDTQYF. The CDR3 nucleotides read TGCAGCGTCGCAACAGGGGTAGCCACAGATACGCAGTATTTT.

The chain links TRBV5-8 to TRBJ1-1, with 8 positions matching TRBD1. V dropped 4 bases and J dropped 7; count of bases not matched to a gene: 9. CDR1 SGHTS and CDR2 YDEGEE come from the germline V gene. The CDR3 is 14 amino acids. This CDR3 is CASSSIQGAYEAFF. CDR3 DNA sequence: TGTGCCAGCAGCAGTATCCAGGGGGCATATGAAGCTTTCTTT.

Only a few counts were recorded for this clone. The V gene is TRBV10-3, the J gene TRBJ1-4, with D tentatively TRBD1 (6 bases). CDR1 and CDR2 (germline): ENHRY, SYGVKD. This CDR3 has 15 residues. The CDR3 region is CFQTSETGPNEKLFF. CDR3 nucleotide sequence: TGTTTCCAGACTTCAGAGACAGGACCTAATGAAAAACTGTTTTTT.

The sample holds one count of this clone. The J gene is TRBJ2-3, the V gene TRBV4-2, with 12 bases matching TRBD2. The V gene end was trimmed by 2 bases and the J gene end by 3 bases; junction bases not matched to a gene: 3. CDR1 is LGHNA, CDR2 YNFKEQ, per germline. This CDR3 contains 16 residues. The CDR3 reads CASSQSLAGGTDTQYF. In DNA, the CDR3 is TGTGCCAGCAGCCAATCACTAGCGGGAGGAACAGATACGCAGTATTTT.

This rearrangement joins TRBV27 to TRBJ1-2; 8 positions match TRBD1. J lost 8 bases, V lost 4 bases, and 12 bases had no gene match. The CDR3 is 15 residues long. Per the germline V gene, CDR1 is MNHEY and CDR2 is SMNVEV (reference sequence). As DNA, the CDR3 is TGTGCCAGCAGTTCAACATGGACAGGGCGGGCCGGCTACACCTTC. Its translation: CASSSTWTGRAGYTF.

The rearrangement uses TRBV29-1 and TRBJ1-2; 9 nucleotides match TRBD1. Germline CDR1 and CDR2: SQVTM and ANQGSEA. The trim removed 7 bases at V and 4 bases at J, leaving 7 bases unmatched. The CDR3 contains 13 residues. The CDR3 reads CSALGTGIYGYTF. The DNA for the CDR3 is TGCAGCGCTCTGGGGACAGGGATCTATGGCTACACCTTC.

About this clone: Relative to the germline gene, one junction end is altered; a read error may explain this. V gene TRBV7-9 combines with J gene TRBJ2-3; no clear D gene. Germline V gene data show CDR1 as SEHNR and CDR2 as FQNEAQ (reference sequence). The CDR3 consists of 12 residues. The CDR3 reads CSSSLLTDTQYF. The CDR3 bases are TGTTCCAGCAGCTTACTTACAGATACGCAGTATTTT.

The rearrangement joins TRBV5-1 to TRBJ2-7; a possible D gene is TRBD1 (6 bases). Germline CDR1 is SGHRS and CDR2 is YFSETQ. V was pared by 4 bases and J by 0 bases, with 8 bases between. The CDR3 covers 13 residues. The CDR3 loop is CASSRQDSYEQYF. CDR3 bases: TGCGCCAGCAGCCGACAGGACTCCTACGAGCAGTACTTC.

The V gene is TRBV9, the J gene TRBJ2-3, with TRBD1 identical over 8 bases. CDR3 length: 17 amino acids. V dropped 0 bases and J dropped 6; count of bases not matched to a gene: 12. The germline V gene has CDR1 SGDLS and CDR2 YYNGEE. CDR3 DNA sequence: TGTGCCAGCAGCGTAGCTGCTTTGGACAGGGATATGGATACGCAGTATTTT. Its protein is CASSVAALDRDMDTQYF.

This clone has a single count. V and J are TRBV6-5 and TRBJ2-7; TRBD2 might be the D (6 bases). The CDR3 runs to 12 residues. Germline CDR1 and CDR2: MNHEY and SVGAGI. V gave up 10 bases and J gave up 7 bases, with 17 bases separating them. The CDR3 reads CATARLAGEQYF. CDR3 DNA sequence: TGTGCCACCGCCCGATTGGCGGGGGAGCAGTACTTC.

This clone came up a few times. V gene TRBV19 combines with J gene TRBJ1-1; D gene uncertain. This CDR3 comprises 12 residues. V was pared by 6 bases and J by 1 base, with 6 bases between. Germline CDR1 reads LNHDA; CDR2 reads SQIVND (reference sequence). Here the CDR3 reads CASRGGNTEAFF. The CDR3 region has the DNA TGTGCCAGTAGAGGCGGGAACACTGAAGCTTTCTTT.